A single sample is the source of the 6 T cell receptor beta chains below, sequenced in a study of cytomegalovirus exposure and HLA in healthy donors. PCR amplification relied on 60 Vbeta primers (plus 13 Jbeta primers). The protocol was immunoSEQ multiplex PCR, while the TCRdb copy is restricted to in-frame clones and leaves out a portion. The sample holds about 67,000 clones, 65% to 70% seen once. Sequences were obtained from PBMCs. The receptors originated from a woman in her twenties or thirties in good health and CMV-seronegative.

The chain is built from TRBV7-2 and TRBJ2-3; weak D call: TRBD2 (6 bases). The CDR3 loop spans 15 amino acids. The V and J ends lost 4 bases and 5 bases respectively, with 16 bases between them. Germline values: CDR1 SGHTA, CDR2 FQGNSA. Written as DNA, the CDR3 is TGTGCCAGCAGCTCCGGACTGCGGGGTGGAGATACGCAGTATTTT. Amino acid sequence: CASSSGLRGGDTQYF.

Details on this clone: At one of its ends the junction is not consistent with the germline gene, which may arise from a read error. The chain uses TRBV7-9 and TRBJ1-3, with 10 positions matching TRBD1. The germline V gene has CDR1 SEHNR and CDR2 FQNEAQ (reference sequence). The CDR3 covers 16 residues. DNA of the CDR3: TGTTCCAGCAGCCCCCGACAGGGGGCCTTTGGAAACACCATATATTTT. It specifies CSSSPRQGAFGNTIYF.

Written as DNA, the CDR3 is TGTGCCACCAGCAGGGAGCGGGATCAGCCCCAGCATTTT. Protein product: CATSRERDQPQHF. The chain employs TRBV15 and TRBJ1-5; no firm D call. The CDR3 consists of 13 residues. V was shortened by 3 bases and J by 5 bases, with 8 bases between the two germline ends. In germline, CDR1 is LNHNV, CDR2 YYDKDF (reference sequence).

V is TRBV11-2 and J is TRBJ2-5; 8 bases line up with TRBD1. The germline V gene has CDR1 SGHAT and CDR2 FQNNGV. The CDR3 totals 17 residues. The V and J ends lost 1 base and 4 bases, in that order; junction bases with no gene match: 11. As DNA, the CDR3 is TGTGCCAGCAGCTTAGTCGGTAGAGGGACAGGCGCAGAGACCCAGTACTTC. This translates into CASSLVGRGTGAETQYF. Filled out from reference TRBV11-2 and TRBJ2-5, the complete variable domain reads EAGVAQSPRYKIIEKRQSVAFWCNPISGHATLYWYQQILGQGPKLLIQFQNNGVVDDSQLPKDRFSAERLKGVDSTLKIQPAKLEDSAVYLCASSLVGRGTGAETQYFGPGTRLLVL.

This clone appeared a single time. The junction shows a germline mismatch at one end, possibly a read error. This chain links TRBV7-9 with TRBJ1-1; D perhaps matches TRBD1 (6 bases). This CDR3 is built from 16 residues. Germline CDR1 and CDR2: SEHNR and FQNEAQ (reference sequence). The CDR3 sequence: CSSSLTRGSGSRGAFF. CDR3 in DNA: TGTTCCAGCAGCCTAACCCGTGGCTCGGGCTCCAGGGGAGCTTTCTTT.

V is TRBV11-2 and J is TRBJ1-5; maybe TRBD1 (6 bases). The CDR3 extends over 16 amino acids. The germline gives CDR1 SGHAT, CDR2 FQNNGV. Trimming took off 5 bases at V and 1 base at J, with 15 bases between the two ends. CDR3 nucleotide sequence: TGTGCCAGCAGCCCGACAGGTAGTATAAGCAATCAGCCCCAGCATTTT. It is translated as CASSPTGSISNQPQHF.